This section outlines one T cell receptor (beta chain) sequence together with its context. The antigen this receptor binds is unknown. No qualities accompany the bases; no much larger clone lies one base away. The data originate from a study of CD8+ T cells in alopecia areata listed by TCRdb under 2018. Regarding the research as a whole: Treated patients were enrolled in an open-label pilot trial of oral tofacitinib, 5 to 10 mg twice daily, for moderate-to-severe alopecia areata. Amplification of TCRbeta CDR3 regions was done by immunoSEQ multiplex PCR using 35 Vbeta forward primers and 13 Jbeta reverse primers. To study T cell clonal expansion in alopecia areata, the researchers applied high-throughput TCRbeta sequencing to both the C3H/HeJ mouse model and human patients. Scalp clonality was compared among normal scalp (n=4), patchy alopecia areata scalp (n=8), and alopecia totalis/universalis scalp (n=8). Biopsies were taken from tofacitinib-treated patients at baseline and again at 4 and 24 weeks into treatment, and several of those patients also had a later scalp biopsy. RNA came from the PAXgene miRNA kit for fixed scalp, the miRNeasy kit for PBMCs, and the RNeasy kit for mouse skin. Tofacitinib was administered for 6 to 18 months, and 6 months of follow-up off drug were then conducted to assess delayed response and recurrence. In humans, TCRbeta sequencing was performed on scalp tissue and on sorted CD4+ and CD8+ peripheral blood T cells from healthy controls and from patients with patchy or totalis/universalis alopecia areata. Study-wide findings and limitations: Compared with mice, TCR sequences shared between patients were less clear, possibly partly because of HLA diversity across the patient population. Unlike mouse skin, which is dominated by gammadelta T cells, normal human skin has resident alphabeta T cells that are also sequenced, and this complicates analysis of the scalp TCR repertoire. Higher clonality and more expanded CD8+ clones were observed in lesional scalp than in normal scalp, particularly in alopecia totalis/universalis, a finding suggestive of antigenic drive.

CDR1 SGHTS and CDR2 YDEGEE were looked up in the germline V gene. Reading from cysteine to phenylalanine, the CDR3 counts 12 amino acids. Solely the CDR3 DNA is kept, with 36 bases framed from the first base. V loses 1 base, J loses 9 bases, and the germline ends lie 10 bases apart. Library preparation employed the immunoSEQ multiplex PCR assay. RNA was extracted from all samples and reverse transcribed into cDNA, which served as template for TCR sequencing. SuperScript III was used for first-strand cDNA synthesis, primed with a 2:1 mix of oligo-dT and random hexamers. Amplification bias was assessed with a synthetic immune receptor repertoire, and residual bias was removed computationally. The study's own analysis went as follows. After raw reads were preprocessed to remove errors, the CDR3 was defined following IMGT conventions as running from the conserved cysteine to phenylalanine. Clonality was computed as 1 minus the Shannon entropy, with the entropy normalized by log2 of the number of productive unique TCRs. Scalp TCRbeta sequences were cross-referenced with sorted blood CD4 and CD8 repertoires so that the CD4 or CD8 identity of scalp clones could be inferred. TCRdb obtained this table from immuneACCESS and retained in-frame rearrangements with V and J assigned. These tables miss some clones; where compared with another copy, unresolved V genes account for less than half of the shortfall, and the remainder is unexplained. The D gene and trimming were derived from the DNA, and the V and J assignments and clone size from that table. This sample holds roughly 250,000 clones; under 70% were observed only once. The ten largest clones add up to roughly 1.2% of the sample.

The time point label on this specimen signifies: baseline before oral tofacitinib. Lesional scalp punch biopsies and peripheral blood were collected from alopecia areata patients. After PBMCs were isolated by density centrifugation and stained for CD3, CD4 and CD8, a FACSAria was used to sort CD4+ and CD8+ T cells. The starting material was CD4+ T cells sorted from blood, obtained at week 0. The chain is encoded by TRBV5-8 joined to TRBJ2-5, with TRBD2 tentatively as D gene (5 bases match). The clonotype was recovered from a human donor with alopecia areata. The CDR3 reads CASSLWGVAQYF. The sequence in DNA is TGTGCCAGCAGCTTGTGGGGAGTGGCCCAGTACTTC. The CDR3, completed at both ends by the reference TRBV5-8 and TRBJ2-5 genes, gives the full variable domain EAGVTQSPTHLIKTRGQQATLRCSPISGHTSVYWYQQALGLGLQFLLWYDEGEERNRGNFPPRFSGRQFPNYSSELNVNALELEDSALYLCASSLWGVAQYFGPGTRLLVL.